This T cell receptor (beta chain) appears in the sequencing data of a study of cytomegalovirus exposure and HLA in healthy donors. Study-wide points: Three CMV-associated chains were confirmed in vitro to be specific for CMV antigens. Reports indicated that the classifier achieved high specificity and sensitivity in diagnosing cytomegalovirus status.

This clone was observed once. Its antigen is unknown. Here immunoSEQ multiplex PCR was the method, and the copy in TCRdb shows in-frame clones only, minus some. The sample has some 250,000 clones, 85% to 90% seen once. The donors were members of the roughly 130-subject validation cohort (separate from the approximately 670-subject first cohort). Germline V gene data show CDR1 as MNHNS and CDR2 as SASEGT. The V gene end was trimmed by 8 bases and the J gene end by 4 bases; junction bases not matched to a gene: 10. This CDR3 region has 16 residues. The TCR originated in a woman between 18 and 29 years old in good health and CMV-seronegative. The sequenced sample consisted of PBMCs. The chain carries TRBV6-1 and TRBJ2-2; 10 bases agree with TRBD2. CDR3 amino acids: CASGGRLAGSTGELFF. Written as DNA, the CDR3 is TGTGCCAGCGGTGGGAGACTAGCGGGTAGCACCGGGGAGCTGTTTTTT.